This paragraph covers one TCR beta chain sequence. The antigen is not known. Of the isolated RNA, all was reverse transcribed, and so the sequenced material was expressed TCRB transcripts. Method: immunoSEQ multiplex PCR; TCRdb's copy keeps in-frame clones and lacks some. The repertoire holds 640,000 or so clones, 10% to 15% seen once, with about 0.02% in the top ten. This specimen belongs to a study of beta chain features in type 1 diabetes. Study-wide findings and caveats: People with Type 1 diabetes carried modestly yet significantly shorter TCRB CDR3s in all four CD4+ subsets.

Germline values: CDR1 SGHTA, CDR2 FQGNSA. The J segment lost 7 bases and the V segment lost 5 bases, leaving 8 bases of the junction unmatched. This CDR3 spans 14 amino acids. Sequencing input: naive CD4+ T cells from blood. The genes are TRBV7-2 and TRBJ1-2; 9 positions match TRBD1. The TCR originated in a man younger than 35 with type 1 diabetes. CDR3 in DNA: TGTGCCAGCAGCCAAAGGACAGGGGACAGTGGCTACACCTTC. The encoded protein is CASSQRTGDSGYTF.